A single sample is the source of the 7 T cell receptor beta chains below, sequenced in a study of tumor-infiltrating lymphocytes in primary liver carcinoma (TCRdb year 2017). Total RNA and DNA were co-extracted from about 19-30 mg of bulk tissue with the AllPrep DNA/RNA mini kit, without cell sorting. The instrument was an Illumina HiSeq 2500. Using a constant-region primer and ProtoScript II reverse transcriptase, TCRbeta-specific cDNA was reverse-transcribed from 400 to 550 ng total RNA. Construction of the TCRbeta libraries relied on three nested rounds of multiplex PCR, following a slightly modified ARM-PCR procedure. The first two PCR rounds used multiplex TRBV1-TRBV30 forward primers with a Cbeta reverse primer, each for roughly 11 cycles. TCRdb reprocessed the public reads (quality trimming at Q25 with fastp, clone calling with MiXCR) and kept in-frame beta chains. Rows matching on CDR3 protein sequence are summarized as one entry with the most common DNA and genes. The table for this sample lists about 75,000 distinct CDR3 sequences; 69% of them were counted only once. The ten largest clones add up to about 26% of the sample.

The sequenced sample consisted of tumor-adjacent normal liver tissue. These receptors all stem from a middle-aged man with primary liver carcinoma and hepatitis B virus infection.

The chain links TRBV5-1 to TRBJ2-7; D is possibly TRBD1 (6 bases). Per germline, CDR1 SGHRS and CDR2 YFSETQ. With 0 bases removed from V and 3 bases from J, the gap between germline ends came to 10 bases. The CDR3 sequence is 14 residues long. The CDR3, as DNA: TGCGCCAGCAGCTTGGACGGCAGGGGCTACGAGCAGTACTTC. Protein: CASSLDGRGYEQYF.

The chain is built from TRBV5-1 and TRBJ2-3; 14 bases map to TRBD2. Per germline, CDR1 SGHRS and CDR2 YFSETQ. The trim removed 6 bases at V and 6 bases at J, leaving 9 bases unmatched. The CDR3 has 16 amino acids. CDR3 in DNA: TGCGCCAGCACCTCGGGACTAGCGGGAGTTGCTGATACGCAGTATTTT. It translates to CASTSGLAGVADTQYF.

This clonotype was recorded only once. At one of its ends the junction is not consistent with the germline gene, which may arise from a read error. This chain links TRBV6-5 with TRBJ2-6, with D possibly matching TRBD1 (5 bases). Germline CDR1 is MNHEY and CDR2 is SVGAGI. This CDR3 is built from 17 residues. The CDR3 DNA reads TGTGCCAGCAGTTACTCTAGGAGTAGCTCTGGGGCCAAGGTCCTGACTTTC. It is translated as CASSYSRSSSGAKVLTF.

In the case of this clonotype: Given a much more abundant clone one base away, this may be a read error. The chain joins TRBV5-1 to TRBJ1-1, with D tentatively TRBD1 (5 bases). This CDR3 is built from 15 residues. Per the germline V gene, CDR1 is SGHRS and CDR2 is YFSETQ. The CDR3, as DNA: TGCGCCAGCAGCTTGGGAGAGGGACTGAACACTGAAACTTTCTTT. Residues: CASSLGEGLNTETFF.

Turning to this clonotype: The junction differs from germline at one of its ends, possibly a read error. The chain couples TRBV5-5 to TRBJ2-7, with 7 nucleotides matching TRBD1. CDR1 is SGHKS, CDR2 YYEKEE, per germline (reference sequence). The CDR3 contains 14 residues. The CDR3 reads CDSSSGTALSEQYF. The DNA for the CDR3 is TGTGACAGCAGTTCCGGGACAGCTCTCTCCGAGCAGTACTTC.

Concerning this clonotype: This is likely a read error, given that the CDR3 carries no conserved phenylalanine or tryptophan at its end. The rearrangement uses TRBV7-9 and TRBJ2-7; D possibly corresponds to TRBD1 (6 bases). V lost 4 bases and J 5 bases, leaving 24 bases between the germline ends. Germline CDR1 and CDR2: SEHNR and FQNEAQ (reference sequence). The CDR3 loop spans 17 amino acids. The CDR3 spells CASSSAGGRVVSDEQYS. CDR3 in DNA: TGTGCCAGCAGCTCAGCTGGGGGCAGGGTCGTAAGTGACGAGCAGTACTCC.

V is TRBV12-3 or TRBV12-4 and J is TRBJ2-1, with D possibly TRBD1 on 5 matching bases. CDR3 size: 16 residues. V was trimmed by 5 bases and J by 5 bases, leaving 19 bases between them. This chain's CDR3 is CASSLTPDGHDNEQFF. CDR3 bases: TGTGCCAGCAGTCTCACCCCGGACGGACACGACAATGAGCAGTTCTTC.